The clone carrying this TCR beta chain occurred once. The data belong to a study of blood T cell repertoires in COVID-19. This CDR3 contains 16 residues. Germline CDR1 reads SEHNR; CDR2 reads FQNEAQ (reference sequence). Losses at the gene ends were 3 bases for V and 4 bases for J; bases not matched to a gene: 8. Assay used: immunoSEQ multiplex PCR; TCRdb lists only in-frame clones, some missing. Of 200,000 or so clones listed, around four fifths are singletons. The V gene is TRBV7-9, the J gene TRBJ2-2; TRBD1 aligns across 7 bases. The sequenced sample was peripheral blood. This TCR came from a woman aged 40 to 50 with acute or convalescent COVID-19. CDR3 residues: CASSFLGGAGTGELFF. CDR3 sequence (DNA): TGTGCCAGCAGCTTCCTAGGGGGCGCGGGCACCGGGGAGCTGTTTTTT.